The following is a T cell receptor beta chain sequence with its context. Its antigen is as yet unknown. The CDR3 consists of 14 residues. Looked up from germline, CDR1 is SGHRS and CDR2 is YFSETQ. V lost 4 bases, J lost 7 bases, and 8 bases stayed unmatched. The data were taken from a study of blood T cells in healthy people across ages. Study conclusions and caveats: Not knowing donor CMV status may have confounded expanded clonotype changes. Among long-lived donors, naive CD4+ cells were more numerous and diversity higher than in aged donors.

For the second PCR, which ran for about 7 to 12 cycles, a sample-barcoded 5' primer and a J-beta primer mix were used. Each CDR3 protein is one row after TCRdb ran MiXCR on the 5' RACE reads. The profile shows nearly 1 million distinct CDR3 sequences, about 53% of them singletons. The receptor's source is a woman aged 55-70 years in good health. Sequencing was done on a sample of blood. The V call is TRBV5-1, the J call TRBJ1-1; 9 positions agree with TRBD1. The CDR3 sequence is CASSVGTGLLEAFF. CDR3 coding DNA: TGCGCCAGCAGCGTTGGGACAGGGCTCCTTGAAGCTTTCTTT.